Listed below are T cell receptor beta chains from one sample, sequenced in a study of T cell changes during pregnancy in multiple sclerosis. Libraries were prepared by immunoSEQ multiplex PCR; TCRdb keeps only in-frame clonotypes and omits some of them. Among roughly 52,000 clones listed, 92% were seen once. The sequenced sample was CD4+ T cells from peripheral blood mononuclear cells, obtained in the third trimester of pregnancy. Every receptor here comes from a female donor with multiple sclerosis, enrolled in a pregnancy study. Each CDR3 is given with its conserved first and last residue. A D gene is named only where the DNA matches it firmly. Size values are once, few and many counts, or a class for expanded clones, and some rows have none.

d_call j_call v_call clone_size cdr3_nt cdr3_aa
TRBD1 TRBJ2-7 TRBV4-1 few TGCGCCAGCAGACGGACAGGGTTCGACGAGCAGTACTTC CASRRTGFDEQYF
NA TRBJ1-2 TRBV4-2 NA TGTGCCAGCAGCCAAGAGAGCGGTAGAGGTAGGGGCTACACCTTC CASSQESGRGRGYTF
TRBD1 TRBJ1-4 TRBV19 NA TGTGCCAGTAGTATAATACAGGGGAGAGAAAAACTGTTTTTT CASSIIQGREKLFF
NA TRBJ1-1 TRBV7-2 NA TGTGCCAGCAGCTTAGCCCCTAGCGGCGCATACACTGAAGCTTTCTTT CASSLAPSGAYTEAFF
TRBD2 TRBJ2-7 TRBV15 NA TGTGCCACCAGAAGGGGCGGGGGGGAATACTACGAGCAGTACTTC CATRRGGGEYYEQYF
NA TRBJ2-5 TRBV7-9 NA TGTGCCAGCAGCTTACCTAGACAGGCTCAAGAGACCCAGTACTTC CASSLPRQAQETQYF
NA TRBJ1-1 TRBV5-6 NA TGTGCCAGCAGCTCTCGAACGTCGTGGAGGGGCACTGAAGCTTTCTTT CASSSRTSWRGTEAFF
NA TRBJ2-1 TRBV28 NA TGTGCCAGCAGTTCTCCTTGGACAGTCTCCTACAATGAGCAGTTCTTC CASSSPWTVSYNEQFF
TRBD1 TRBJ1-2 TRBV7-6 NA TGTGCCAGCAGCTACGCCGGGACAGGGAGTTTCAGACCTGGCTACACCTTC CASSYAGTGSFRPGYTF
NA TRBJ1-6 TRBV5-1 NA TGCGCCAGCAGACCCGGGACTATCAATTCACCCCTCCACTTT CASRPGTINSPLHF
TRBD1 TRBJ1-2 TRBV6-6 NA TGTGCCAGCAGACTACAGGGGATCACTAACTATGGCTACACCTTC CASRLQGITNYGYTF
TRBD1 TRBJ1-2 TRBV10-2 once TGCGCCAGCAGGGACAGGGGGCGGCGGGATGGCTACACCTTC CASRDRGRRDGYTF